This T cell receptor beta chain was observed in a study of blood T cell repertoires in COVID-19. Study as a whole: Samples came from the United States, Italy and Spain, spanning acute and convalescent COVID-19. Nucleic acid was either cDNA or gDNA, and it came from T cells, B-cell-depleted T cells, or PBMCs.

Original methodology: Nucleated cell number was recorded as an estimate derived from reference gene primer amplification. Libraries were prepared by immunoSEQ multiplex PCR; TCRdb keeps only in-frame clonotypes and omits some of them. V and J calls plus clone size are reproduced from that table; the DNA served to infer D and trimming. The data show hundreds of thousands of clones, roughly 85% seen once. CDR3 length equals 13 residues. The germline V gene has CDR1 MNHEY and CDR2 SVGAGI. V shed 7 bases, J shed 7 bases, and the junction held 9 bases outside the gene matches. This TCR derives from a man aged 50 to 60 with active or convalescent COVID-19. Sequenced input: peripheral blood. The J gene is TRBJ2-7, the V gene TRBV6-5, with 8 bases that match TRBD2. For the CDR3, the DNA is TGTGCCAGCAACGAGCGGGAGTCGGGGGAGCAGTACTTC. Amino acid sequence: CASNERESGEQYF.